This T cell receptor (beta chain) was found in a study of blood T cell repertoires in COVID-19. The overall study: Donors in the United States, Italy and Spain gave samples during acute or convalescent COVID-19.

As for this clone: Compared with germline, one end of the junction differs, possibly owing to a read error.

The CDR3 has 11 residues. The germline V gene encodes CDR1 SQVTM and CDR2 ANQGSEA. Patients in Seattle were enrolled during active infection, then followed longitudinally. Data came from immunoSEQ multiplex PCR; TCRdb stores just in-frame clones and leaves some out. Of approximately 170,000 clones listed, roughly 84% were seen once; the top ten hold 5.5% to 8%. Sequencing was done on a sample of peripheral blood. The origin of this receptor is a man at least 80 years old with COVID-19, enrolled during active disease. V usage is TRBV29-1 and J usage is TRBJ1-2, with 8 bases matching TRBD1. The CDR3 loop is CSGWTGSVRAF. The CDR3 DNA reads as TGCAGCGGCTGGACAGGGTCCGTGAGGGCCTTC.